This TCR beta chain was captured by sequencing in a study of vaccination and CD4 T cells after COVID-19. Whole-study context: Sampling after COVID took place at a median of 101 days (range 35 to 161) following diagnosis. The peptides that stimulated the cells were overlapping spike peptides from SARS-CoV-2, HCoV-NL63, HCoV-OC43 and HCoV-229E. Study-level points and caveats: Spike mono-reactivity held for 304 of 307 vaccine-specific clones in convalescent patients.

With V trimmed by 0 bases and J by 5 bases, 9 bases remained unmatched. The CDR3 has 16 amino acids. Germline V gene lookup returns CDR1 SGHRS and CDR2 YFSETQ. With respect to this clonotype: Antigen unknown.

The treatment: approximately nine-day PBMC culture with coronavirus spike peptide pools or control peptides (ViraFEST assay). The ViraFEST method relied on peptide pools to expand antigen-specific T cells, followed by TCR sequencing. CD4+ T cells that had been cultured provided DNA sequenced with the Oncomine TCR Beta short-read assay. TCRdb used MiXCR to reprocess the PCR reads, holding one entry per CDR3 protein. Of some 12,000 distinct CDR3 sequences detected, roughly 60% appear once; the ten largest clones hold over 7%. Sequenced input: CD4+ T cells from blood, cultured in vitro. The rearrangement joins TRBV5-1 to TRBJ2-7; 9 positions match TRBD2. The clonotype comes from a human donor who had recovered from COVID-19. CDR3 region: CASSLELAGWADEQYF. The CDR3 DNA reads as TGCGCCAGCAGCTTGGAGCTAGCGGGATGGGCAGACGAGCAGTACTTC.